The clone carrying this T cell receptor (beta chain) was seen ten or more times. As handled by the study authors: Reference gene primer amplification in the assay estimated nucleated cell counts. Assay: immunoSEQ multiplex PCR; the TCRdb copy retains only in-frame clones and omits some. For V, J and clone size, that table is used; D and trimming come from the DNA. The sample shows roughly 330,000 clones, about nine tenths of them seen only once. CDR1 and CDR2 (germline): SGHDT, YYEEEE. The length of the CDR3 is 15 residues. The V gene end was trimmed by 4 bases and the J gene end by 8 bases; junction bases not matched to a gene: 8. This sample was taken from a study of blood T cell repertoires in COVID-19. Study background: Some COVID-19 samples were acute and others convalescent; all came from the United States, Italy and Spain. T cells, B-cell-depleted T cells, or PBMCs supplied cDNA or gDNA.

Patients from Seattle were sampled longitudinally, starting during active infection. Input material: peripheral blood. This TCR came from a man younger than 40 with COVID-19, enrolled during active disease. V gene TRBV5-6 combines with J gene TRBJ2-1, with TRBD1 matching 11 bases. The CDR3 loop reads CASSPDRGRLDEQFF. The CDR3 nucleotides are TGTGCCAGCAGCCCGGACAGGGGGCGCTTGGATGAGCAGTTCTTC.